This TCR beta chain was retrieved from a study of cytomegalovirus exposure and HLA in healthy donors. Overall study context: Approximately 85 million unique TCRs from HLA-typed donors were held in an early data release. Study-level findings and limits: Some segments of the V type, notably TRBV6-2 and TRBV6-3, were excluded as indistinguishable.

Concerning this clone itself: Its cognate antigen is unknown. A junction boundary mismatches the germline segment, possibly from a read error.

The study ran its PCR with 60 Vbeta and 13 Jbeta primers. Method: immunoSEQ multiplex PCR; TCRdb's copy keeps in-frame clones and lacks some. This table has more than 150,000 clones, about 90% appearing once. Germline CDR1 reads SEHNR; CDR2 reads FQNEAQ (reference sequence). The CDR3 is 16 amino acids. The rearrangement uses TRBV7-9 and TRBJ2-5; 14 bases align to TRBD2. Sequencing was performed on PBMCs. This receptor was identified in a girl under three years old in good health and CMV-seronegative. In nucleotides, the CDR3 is TGTTCCAGCAGCCCATGGGGACTAGCGGGAGAAGAGACCCAGTACTTC. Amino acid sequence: CSSSPWGLAGEETQYF.